These T cell receptor beta chains were read from a single sample in a study of TIL therapy for anti-PD-1-resistant metastatic lung cancer. Here immunoSEQ multiplex PCR was the method, and the copy in TCRdb shows in-frame clones only, minus some. The repertoire holds about 50,000 clones, with less than 75% as singletons. This specimen consisted of tumor tissue, obtained at baseline. The receptor set was obtained from a person between 30 and 79 years old with non-small cell lung cancer. The CDR3 runs from the conserved cysteine through the conserved F or W. The order of the fields is J gene, D gene, clone size, V gene, CDR3 protein, CDR3 DNA. A D gene is named only where the DNA matches it firmly. The listing skips clone size in some rows; elsewhere it reads once, few, many or a size class.

J: TRBJ1-6
D: -
size: -
V: TRBV27
CDR3: CASSPLRGSSYNSPLHF
DNA: TGTGCCAGCAGCCCCCTTAGGGGGAGCTCCTATAATTCACCCCTCCACTTT

J: TRBJ1-4
D: TRBD1
size: -
V: TRBV6-1
CDR3: CASRTGWPEKLFF
DNA: TGTGCCAGCAGGACAGGGTGGCCTGAAAAACTGTTTTTT

J: TRBJ2-3
D: TRBD1
size: -
V: TRBV9
CDR3: CASSVATGFWDTQYF
DNA: TGTGCCAGCAGCGTAGCGACAGGGTTTTGGGATACGCAGTATTTT

J: TRBJ1-1
D: TRBD1
size: many
V: TRBV19
CDR3: CASRTDRGVTEAFF
DNA: TGTGCCAGTAGGACCGACAGGGGGGTGACTGAAGCTTTCTTT

J: TRBJ1-5
D: TRBD1
size: -
V: TRBV5-3
CDR3: CARSFYYRGLQPQHF
DNA: TGTGCCAGAAGCTTTTATTACAGGGGGCTACAGCCCCAGCATTTT

J: TRBJ1-6
D: -
size: -
V: TRBV6-5
CDR3: CASTRGSSYNSPLHF
DNA: TGTGCCAGCACCCGTGGAAGCTCCTATAATTCACCCCTCCACTTT

J: TRBJ2-5
D: TRBD1
size: -
V: TRBV6-6
CDR3: CASSTGAGGRKTQYF
DNA: TGTGCCAGCAGTACAGGGGCAGGGGGACGAAAGACCCAGTACTTC

J: TRBJ1-2
D: TRBD1
size: -
V: TRBV9
CDR3: CASNEIGTGDGYTF
DNA: TGTGCCAGCAACGAAATCGGGACAGGGGATGGCTACACCTTC

J: TRBJ2-3
D: TRBD2
size: -
V: TRBV28
CDR3: CASSLWRGLAGNTDTQYF
DNA: TGTGCCAGCAGTTTATGGCGTGGACTAGCGGGAAACACAGATACGCAGTATTTT

J: TRBJ2-3
D: -
size: -
V: TRBV29-1
CDR3: CSVVIVTDTQYF
DNA: TGCAGCGTTGTCATCGTCACAGATACGCAGTATTTT

J: TRBJ1-5
D: -
size: -
V: TRBV28
CDR3: CASRRPERAGQPQHF
DNA: TGTGCCAGCAGACGTCCGGAGAGGGCGGGACAGCCCCAGCATTTT

J: TRBJ2-3
D: -
size: -
V: TRBV11-2
CDR3: CASSPAREFTDTQYF
DNA: TGTGCCAGCAGCCCAGCGAGGGAATTCACAGATACGCAGTATTTT

J: TRBJ2-5
D: -
size: -
V: TRBV11-2
CDR3: CASSEGGLETQYF
DNA: TGTGCCAGCAGCGAGGGGGGACTAGAGACCCAGTACTTC

J: TRBJ2-4
D: -
size: -
V: TRBV6-5
CDR3: CASRTRMENIQYF
DNA: TGTGCCAGCAGGACCCGGATGGAAAACATTCAGTACTTC

J: TRBJ2-1
D: TRBD2
size: -
V: TRBV11-2
CDR3: CASSQTSGVDNEQFF
DNA: TGTGCCAGCAGCCAGACTAGCGGGGTAGACAATGAGCAGTTCTTC

J: TRBJ2-5
D: TRBD1
size: -
V: TRBV5-1
CDR3: CASSLNTGGQETQYF
DNA: TGCGCCAGCAGCTTGAACACAGGGGGTCAAGAGACCCAGTACTTC

J: TRBJ1-1
D: -
size: -
V: TRBV6-6
CDR3: CASRSSTVNTEAFF
DNA: TGTGCCAGCAGAAGTTCGACAGTCAACACTGAAGCTTTCTTT

J: TRBJ2-5
D: -
size: -
V: TRBV5-1
CDR3: CASSFGGNYPETQYF
DNA: TGCGCCAGCAGCTTCGGCGGGAACTACCCAGAGACCCAGTACTTC

J: TRBJ2-2
D: TRBD1
size: -
V: TRBV27
CDR3: CASSPWTGRTGELFF
DNA: TGTGCCAGCAGTCCCTGGACAGGGAGAACCGGGGAGCTGTTTTTT

J: TRBJ1-1
D: -
size: -
V: TRBV6-6
CDR3: CASSYSGVTEAFF
DNA: TGTGCCAGCAGTTACTCGGGGGTCACTGAAGCTTTCTTT

J: TRBJ2-1
D: TRBD1
size: -
V: TRBV6-4
CDR3: CASSDSYRGNNEQFF
DNA: TGTGCCAGCAGTGACTCGTACAGGGGAAACAATGAGCAGTTCTTC

J: TRBJ2-2
D: TRBD2
size: -
V: TRBV10-3
CDR3: CATGEGLPNTGELFF
DNA: TGTGCCACGGGGGAGGGGCTACCGAACACCGGGGAGCTGTTTTTT

J: TRBJ1-1
D: -
size: -
V: TRBV6-1
CDR3: CASSGFAGTEAFF
DNA: TGTGCCAGCAGTGGGTTCGCAGGCACTGAAGCTTTCTTT

J: TRBJ1-2
D: TRBD1
size: -
V: TRBV9
CDR3: CASSTTVGQGGDGYTF
DNA: TGTGCCAGCAGCACTACGGTGGGGCAGGGGGGTGACGGCTACACCTTC

J: TRBJ2-5
D: TRBD2
size: -
V: TRBV11-2
CDR3: CASSSLAGVETQYF
DNA: TGTGCCAGCAGCTCCTTAGCGGGAGTAGAGACCCAGTACTTC

J: TRBJ2-1
D: -
size: once
V: TRBV5-1
CDR3: CASSLPSNEQFF
DNA: TGCGCCAGCAGCTTGCCAAGCAATGAGCAGTTCTTC

J: TRBJ2-7
D: TRBD1
size: -
V: TRBV28
CDR3: CASSIDRAYEQYF
DNA: TGTGCCAGCAGTATCGACAGGGCCTACGAGCAGTACTTC

J: TRBJ1-5
D: -
size: -
V: TRBV21-1
CDR3: CASSKEGYKYSNQPQHF
DNA: TGTGCCAGCAGCAAAGAGGGGTACAAATATAGCAATCAGCCCCAGCATTTT

J: TRBJ2-7
D: -
size: -
V: TRBV6-5
CDR3: CASSPVPRLPLEQYF
DNA: TGTGCCAGCAGCCCAGTCCCGAGACTCCCTTTGGAGCAGTACTTC

J: TRBJ1-2
D: -
size: few
V: TRBV19
CDR3: CASSIESSFFYGYTF
DNA: TGTGCCAGTAGTATAGAGAGCAGCTTCTTTTATGGCTACACCTTC

J: TRBJ2-5
D: -
size: -
V: TRBV10-3
CDR3: CAISEVVGTRGTQYF
DNA: TGTGCCATCAGTGAAGTAGTGGGGACTCGGGGGACCCAGTACTTC

J: TRBJ2-1
D: -
size: -
V: TRBV29-1
CDR3: CSVAPGGSSYNEQFF
DNA: TGCAGCGTTGCCCCTGGAGGAAGCTCCTACAATGAGCAGTTCTTC

J: TRBJ2-7
D: TRBD2
size: -
V: TRBV2
CDR3: CASSELGTSGTYEQYF
DNA: TGTGCCAGCAGTGAACTCGGGACTAGCGGGACCTACGAGCAGTACTTC

J: TRBJ2-2
D: TRBD1
size: -
V: TRBV5-1
CDR3: CASSPRTGTNTGELFF
DNA: TGCGCCAGCAGTCCCCGGACAGGGACGAACACCGGGGAGCTGTTTTTT

J: TRBJ2-7
D: -
size: -
V: TRBV6-6
CDR3: CASSSQGLSYEQYF
DNA: TGTGCCAGCAGTTCGCAGGGCCTCTCCTACGAGCAGTACTTC

J: TRBJ2-7
D: -
size: many
V: TRBV27
CDR3: CASSLAPQGNYEQYF
DNA: TGTGCCAGCAGTCTTGCACCCCAGGGGAACTACGAGCAGTACTTC

J: TRBJ1-4
D: TRBD1
size: -
V: TRBV2
CDR3: CASSETKTGGSEKLFF
DNA: TGTGCCAGCAGTGAAACCAAGACAGGGGGTAGTGAAAAACTGTTTTTT

J: TRBJ2-2
D: -
size: few
V: TRBV6-5
CDR3: CASSYMRTGELFF
DNA: TGTGCCAGCAGTTACATGAGGACCGGGGAGCTGTTTTTT

J: TRBJ1-1
D: TRBD1
size: -
V: TRBV9
CDR3: CASSLTGEATEAFF
DNA: TGTGCCAGCAGCTTGACAGGGGAGGCCACTGAAGCTTTCTTT

J: TRBJ2-2
D: TRBD2
size: -
V: TRBV19
CDR3: CASSITSRGGGELFF
DNA: TGTGCCAGTAGTATAACCTCCCGGGGGGGCGGGGAGCTGTTTTTT

J: TRBJ1-2
D: -
size: few
V: TRBV7-9
CDR3: CASSLAMGTNYGYTF
DNA: TGTGCCAGCAGCTTAGCCATGGGTACTAACTATGGCTACACCTTC

J: TRBJ2-7
D: -
size: -
V: TRBV6-5
CDR3: CASRRHGQSENEQYF
DNA: TGTGCCAGCAGAAGGCATGGACAGTCGGAGAACGAGCAGTACTTC